One and the same sample provided the 2 T cell receptor beta chains below, sequenced in a study of T-cell reconstitution after alpha-beta-depleted transplantation in children. Unique molecular identifiers featured in how the TCRbeta library was prepared. TCRdb re-called the PCR reads with MiXCR, one entry per CDR3 protein. The table lists 250,000 to 400,000 distinct CDR3 sequences, approximately 23% of them singletons. Specimen: PBMCs, mostly from graft donor cells, collected 180 days after TCRalphabeta/CD19-depleted stem cell transplant. Source of these receptors: a male patient younger than 18 who had a stem cell transplant for acute lymphoblastic leukemia, so the T cells may come from the graft donor.

The V call is TRBV7-9, the J call TRBJ2-2; TRBD1 is a possible D gene (6 bases). CDR3 length: 16 amino acids. In germline, CDR1 is SEHNR, CDR2 FQNEAQ (reference sequence). V was clipped by 5 bases and J by 3 bases, with 16 bases between them. The CDR3 nucleotides are TGTGCCAGCAGCGATAGACAGGAATGGTACACCGGGGAGCTGTTTTTT. As protein: CASSDRQEWYTGELFF.

The chain carries TRBV7-6 and TRBJ2-7; TRBD2 matches at 8 bases. V lost 5 bases and J lost 0; bases outside the gene matches: 6. The CDR3 is 15 residues long. Per germline, CDR1 SGHVS and CDR2 FNYEAQ. In DNA, the CDR3 is TGTGCCAGCAGCCTAACTAGCGGCTTCTCCTACGAGCAGTACTTC. As protein: CASSLTSGFSYEQYF. Supplemented by reference TRBV7-6 and TRBJ2-7, the full variable domain reads GAGVSQSPRYKVTKRGQDVALRCDPISGHVSLYWYRQALGQGPEFLTYFNYEAQQDKSGLPNDRFSAERPEGSISTLTIQRTEQRDSAMYRCASSLTSGFSYEQYFGPGTRLTVT.